One TCR beta chain is described in this entry. Its specificity is not known. This sample is drawn from a study of PD-L1 blockade in urothelial cancer. On the study more broadly: Patients initiated atezolizumab around 2014 at 1,200 mg intravenously every 3 weeks.

Study results and limitations: In blood sampled pretreatment, TCR clonality below the median predicted better survival.

The germline V gene has CDR1 MDHEN and CDR2 SYDVKM. The CDR3 is 13 amino acids. Trimming removed 7 bases from V and 12 bases from J, with 18 bases in between. This sample's time point: peripheral blood 6 weeks after treatment start. Samples were collected from each patient before treatment and during treatment. Each patient gave between 1 and 8 of them in total. Produced via immunoSEQ multiplex PCR; TCRdb's table is partial and in-frame only. The sample carries about 76,000 clones, under 95% recorded once. Sequenced material: PBMCs, taken around atezolizumab (anti-PD-L1) treatment. The TCR was taken from a woman older than 75 with urothelial cancer. The J gene is TRBJ1-4, the V gene TRBV28; possible D gene TRBD1, 5 bases. Written as DNA, the CDR3 is TGTGCCAGCAAACCGGGACTCGGGGGGGAACTGTTTTTT. Translating it yields CASKPGLGGELFF.